This passage covers 29 T cell receptor beta chains from one sample sequenced in a study of T cells after yellow fever vaccination (dated by TCRdb to about 2019). Library preparation used 5' RACE. The instrument given in TCRdb is Illumina NovaSeq 6000. TCRdb applied fastp at Q25 and MiXCR to the public reads, then kept only in-frame beta chains. Every distinct CDR3 protein forms one entry, paired with its most common genes and DNA. This sample comprises under 350,000 distinct CDR3 sequences, 4.1% of them detected only once. Of the sample, just under 25% falls within the top ten clones. The intended sense of this specimen's treatment or condition label: live attenuated yellow fever vaccine strain. Sequenced material: PBMCs, taken 5 days after the yellow fever booster vaccination. These receptors originate from a young man who received the YFV17D yellow fever vaccine.

V usage is TRBV4-3 and J usage is TRBJ2-7; 10 bases are shared with TRBD1. Trimming cost V 2 bases and J 6 bases; bases outside gene matches: 1. This CDR3 spans 13 amino acids. CDR1 and CDR2 (germline): LGHNA, YSLEER. Written as DNA, the CDR3 is TGCGCCAGCAGCCAACGGGACAGGGGCGAGCAGTACTTC. Its translation is CASSQRDRGEQYF.

The table lists this clonotype with many counts. V usage is TRBV5-1 and J usage is TRBJ2-3; 9 positions agree with TRBD2. The J segment lost 2 bases and the V segment lost 3 bases, leaving 7 bases of the junction unmatched. The CDR3 is 16 amino acids. Germline V gene lookup returns CDR1 SGHRS and CDR2 YFSETQ. The CDR3 DNA follows: TGCGCCAGCAGCTCGCTTAGCGGGGGCCTCACAGATACGCAGTATTTT. Protein product: CASSSLSGGLTDTQYF.

In its sample, this clonotype was seen a few times. This chain uses TRBV24-1 with TRBJ2-2; D remains ambiguous. Germline-derived CDR1 and CDR2 are KGHDR and SFDVKD. CDR3 size: 14 residues. V was pared by 2 bases and J by 6 bases, with 9 bases between. The CDR3 spells CATSDSVEPGELFF. Here the CDR3 DNA reads TGTGCCACCAGTGATTCGGTGGAACCCGGGGAGCTGTTTTTT.

This clonotype was seen repeatedly, ten times or more. The chain has TRBV19 and TRBJ2-3; 8 bases are shared with TRBD2. V lost 3 bases and J lost 2; bases outside the gene matches: 4. The CDR3 has 15 amino acids. Germline V gene sequence: CDR1 LNHDA, CDR2 SQIVND (reference sequence). In nucleotides, the CDR3 is TGTGCCAGTAGTATGCTAGCGGGCGCCACAGATACGCAGTATTTT. Protein product: CASSMLAGATDTQYF.

The chain is built from TRBV2 and TRBJ2-7, with D possibly being TRBD2 (5 bases). Germline CDR1 reads SNHLY; CDR2 reads FYNNEI. This CDR3 has 13 residues. The V gene lost 4 bases and the J gene lost 6 bases, with 13 bases spanning the gap. This chain's CDR3 is CASSASLRVEQYV. As DNA, the CDR3 is TGTGCCAGCAGTGCGTCTCTGAGGGTCGAGCAGTACGTC.

This clonotype was seen more than once but under ten times. This sequence joins TRBV7-9 and TRBJ2-1; D is ambiguous. The CDR3 extends over 12 amino acids. V dropped 4 bases and J dropped 10 bases, with 11 bases sitting between them. Germline V lookup: CDR1 SEHNR, CDR2 FQNEAQ (reference sequence). CDR3 bases: TGTGCCAGCAGCTCCCTGGACGGGGAGCAGTTCTTC. Amino acids: CASSSLDGEQFF.

In its sample, this clonotype was seen a few times. The chain recombines TRBV7-6 with TRBJ2-2; possibly TRBD1 for D (6 bases). V was cut by 5 bases and J by 7 bases, with 20 bases left in between. The CDR3 contains 16 residues. CDR1 is SGHVS, CDR2 FNYEAQ, per germline. The CDR3 DNA follows: TGTGCCAGCAGCCGCGAGTCCCAGGGGCTCAGCGGGGAGCTGTTTTTT. Its translation: CASSRESQGLSGELFF. Full variable domain (outside the CDR3, taken from reference TRBV7-6 and TRBJ2-2): GAGVSQSPRYKVTKRGQDVALRCDPISGHVSLYWYRQALGQGPEFLTYFNYEAQQDKSGLPNDRFSAERPEGSISTLTIQRTEQRDSAMYRCASSRESQGLSGELFFGEGSRLTVL.

The gene calls are TRBV10-3 and TRBJ1-1, with D tentatively TRBD1 (5 bases). CDR3 length equals 13 residues. Germline CDR1 is ENHRY and CDR2 is SYGVKD. V was trimmed by 6 bases and J by 2 bases, leaving 10 bases between them. The CDR3 DNA sequence: TGTGCCATCAGGGGGACGGACAACACTGAAGCTTTCTTT. Translating it yields CAIRGTDNTEAFF.

This clonotype was counted many times. The V call is TRBV7-9, the J call TRBJ2-7; maybe TRBD1 (6 bases). The V gene's germline CDR1 is SEHNR and CDR2 FQNEAQ (reference sequence). V lost 5 bases and J 3 bases, leaving 11 bases between the germline ends. The CDR3 length is 13 residues. The CDR3 sequence is CASSRDIDYEQYV. Here the CDR3 DNA reads TGTGCCAGCAGCCGGGACATAGACTACGAGCAGTACGTC.

This clonotype was observed a few times. This chain uses TRBV5-1 with TRBJ1-2; D gene ambiguous. Germline CDR1 reads SGHRS; CDR2 reads YFSETQ. This CDR3 region has 16 residues. Trimming pared 0 bases from V and 4 bases from J, leaving 16 bases between. CDR3 loop: CASSLALSGSRYGYTF. The CDR3 coding sequence is TGCGCCAGCAGCTTGGCCCTAAGTGGGAGCCGCTATGGCTACACCTTC.

This clonotype has ten or more counts. The rearrangement links TRBV25-1 to TRBJ2-7; D not certain. The CDR3 is 11 amino acids. In germline, CDR1 is MGHDK, CDR2 SYGVNS. V lost 6 bases and J lost 4, with 7 bases in between. The CDR3 loop is CASRASYEQYF. For the CDR3, the DNA is TGTGCCAGCAGAGCCTCATACGAGCAGTACTTC.

This clonotype was seen ten or more times. The CDR3 reads CASSPQGEKLFF. CDR3 DNA sequence: TGTGCCAGCAGCCCCCAGGGAGAAAAACTGTTTTTT. The chain uses TRBV7-9 and TRBJ1-4, with a weak D call TRBD1 (5 bases). Germline V CDR1 and CDR2: SEHNR, FQNEAQ (reference sequence). The CDR3 length is 12 residues. V shed 5 bases and J shed 8 bases, with 9 bases lying between them.

This clonotype has at least ten counts. The V and J genes are TRBV9 and TRBJ1-1; D remains unclear. The CDR3 is made up of 13 amino acids. Trimming removed 2 bases from V and 1 base from J, with 6 bases in between. CDR1 SGDLS and CDR2 YYNGEE come from the germline V gene. CDR3 DNA sequence: TGTGCCAGCAGCGTTACGGAGAACACTGAAGCTTTCTTT. It translates to CASSVTENTEAFF.

This clonotype was observed at least ten times. The CDR3 DNA reads as TGCGCCAGCAGCTTCAACGGGGGGGCAACCAATGAGCAGTTCTTC. Protein: CASSFNGGATNEQFF. The chain recombines TRBV5-1 with TRBJ2-1; TRBD2 matches 8 bases. Germline loops: CDR1 SGHRS, CDR2 YFSETQ. The junction had 7 bases not matched to a gene; V was cut back by 2 bases and J by 6 bases. The CDR3 has 15 residues.

V gene TRBV4-3 combines with J gene TRBJ1-2, with D hard to call. This CDR3 is built from 13 residues. Germline CDR1 and CDR2: LGHNA and YSLEER. Trimming left V 0 bases short and J 6 bases short, with 8 bases between. The CDR3 spells CASSQDNRDGYTF. CDR3 nucleotides: TGCGCCAGCAGCCAAGATAATCGGGATGGCTACACCTTC.

V usage is TRBV7-9 and J usage is TRBJ1-1; TRBD1 is a possible D gene (6 bases). The CDR3 spans 14 residues. Germline CDR1 SEHNR, CDR2 FQNEAQ (reference sequence). V was cut by 8 bases and J by 0 bases, with 13 bases left in between. The DNA of the CDR3 is TGTGCCAGCGCGGGGGCCCACATGAACACTGAAGCTTTCTTT. This translates into CASAGAHMNTEAFF.

Ten or more counts support this clonotype. The rearrangement links TRBV6-5 to TRBJ2-7; D is unresolved. V lost 8 bases and J lost 5, with 10 bases in between. Germline values: CDR1 MNHEY, CDR2 SVGAGI. This CDR3 is 11 amino acids long. The CDR3 reads CASGRYDEQYF. The CDR3 DNA follows: TGTGCCAGCGGAAGGTACGACGAGCAGTACTTC.

This clonotype showed up just a few times. V gene TRBV7-2 combines with J gene TRBJ2-2, with a possible D match to TRBD1 (6 bases). Germline values: CDR1 SGHTA, CDR2 FQGNSA. The CDR3 totals 15 residues. The ends were cut back, 5 bases at V and 3 bases at J, with 13 bases in the middle. CDR3 bases: TGTGCCAGCAGCCTCCGGGACACCTACACCGGGGAGCTGTTTTTT. Amino acid sequence: CASSLRDTYTGELFF.

V usage is TRBV5-1 and J usage is TRBJ2-5; TRBD2 agrees at 10 bases. The CDR3 is made up of 16 amino acids. Trimming cost V 0 bases and J 2 bases; bases outside gene matches: 4. The germline CDR1 and CDR2 sequences are SGHRS and YFSETQ. CDR3: CASSLVPSGGQETQYF. CDR3 coding DNA: TGCGCCAGCAGCTTGGTTCCTAGCGGGGGACAAGAGACCCAGTACTTC. Based on the CDR3 plus reference TRBV5-1 and TRBJ2-5, the full variable domain is KAGVTQTPRYLIKTRGQQVTLSCSPISGHRSVSWYQQTPGQGLQFLFEYFSETQRNKGNFPGRFSGRQFSNSRSEMNVSTLELGDSALYLCASSLVPSGGQETQYFGPGTRLLVL.

Comments on this clonotype: The junction does not match germline at one end; this may be a read error. The chain has TRBV6-5 and TRBJ1-3; tentatively, D is TRBD1 (6 bases). The CDR3 is 13 residues long. Germline V CDR1 and CDR2: MNHEY, SVGAGI. The CDR3: CASCSGEGKTIYF. CDR3 sequence (DNA): TGTGCCAGCTGCTCAGGGGAGGGAAAAACCATATATTTT.

Many counts were recorded for this clonotype. V and J are TRBV7-8 and TRBJ1-1, with D uncertain. The CDR3 has 11 residues. V was clipped by 3 bases and J by 10 bases, with 9 bases between them. Germline lookup yields CDR1 SGHVS and CDR2 FQNEAQ. The CDR3 here is CASSLRGRAFF. DNA for the CDR3: TGTGCCAGCAGCTTGAGAGGTCGAGCTTTCTTT.

This clonotype was recorded at least ten times. This chain connects TRBV10-3 to TRBJ1-5; D not resolved. V dropped 8 bases and J dropped 1 base, with 6 bases sitting between them. The CDR3 length is 12 residues. Germline CDR1 ENHRY, CDR2 SYGVKD. The DNA for the CDR3 is TGTGCCATCGGGGAGAGCAATCAGCCCCAGCATTTT. This gives the protein CAIGESNQPQHF.

V gene TRBV29-1 combines with J gene TRBJ2-3, with 9 bases matching TRBD1. The germline CDR1 and CDR2 sequences are SQVTM and ANQGSEA. CDR3 length equals 18 residues. Losses at the gene ends were 6 bases for V and 0 bases for J; bases not matched to a gene: 16. The CDR3 protein is CSVHFRDRAYSSTDTQYF. DNA of the CDR3: TGCAGCGTCCACTTCCGGGACAGGGCTTACTCTAGCACAGATACGCAGTATTTT.

This rearrangement joins TRBV20-1 to TRBJ2-7, with TRBD1 matching over 7 bases. CDR1 and CDR2 (germline): DFQATT, SNEGSKA (reference sequence). Trimming at V came to 4 bases and at J to 6 bases, leaving 18 bases not matched to a gene. The CDR3 contains 16 residues. The CDR3 spells CSATKPDGTEAPEQYF. CDR3 nucleotides: TGCAGTGCTACCAAACCCGACGGGACAGAGGCCCCCGAGCAGTACTTC.

The sample holds many counts of this clonotype. This chain joins TRBV27 and TRBJ2-7; TRBD2 aligns across 13 bases. Germline CDR1 reads MNHEY; CDR2 reads SMNVEV (reference sequence). The length of the CDR3 is 15 residues. V gave up 6 bases and J gave up 4 bases; unmatched junction bases: 6. CDR3 coding DNA: TGTGCCAGCAGCCTTGGGACTAGCGGGGTGTACGAGCAGTACTTC. It is translated as CASSLGTSGVYEQYF.

The CDR3 loop is CASRAGQGRSPYTDTQYF. Written as DNA, the CDR3 is TGTGCCAGCAGGGCGGGACAGGGAAGGTCTCCTTACACAGATACGCAGTATTTT. This chain connects TRBV11-1 to TRBJ2-3; 9 bases align to TRBD1. There are 18 residues in the CDR3. The germline V gene has CDR1 SGHAT and CDR2 FQDESV (reference sequence). The ends lost 6 bases at V and 2 bases at J; junction bases unmatched: 15.

This clonotype was seen more than once but under ten times. V is TRBV20-1 and J is TRBJ1-1; a possible D gene is TRBD1 (5 bases). From germline, CDR1 is DFQATT and CDR2 SNEGSKA (reference sequence). V lost 2 bases to trimming and J lost 5 bases, with 15 bases between them. There are 14 residues in the CDR3. Here the CDR3 reads CSARPRWGWTEAFF. The CDR3 region has the DNA TGCAGTGCTAGACCTCGGTGGGGGTGGACTGAAGCTTTCTTT.

This clonotype has ten or more counts. A read error is likely, as this CDR3 ends without the conserved phenylalanine or tryptophan. No DNA is shown, since the ends of the CDR3 on it are uncertain; the CDR3 is the one TCRdb lists. The V call is TRBV4-2, the J call TRBJ1-6; TRBD1, the D gene given by the table, was not confirmed from the DNA. Inclusive of both ends, the CDR3 amounts to 9 amino acids. Germline V lookup: CDR1 LGHNA, CDR2 YNFKEQ. CDR3 in amino acids: CASSQAQGV.

The chain recombines TRBV11-2 with TRBJ2-2; tentatively, D is TRBD1 (6 bases). The V end lost 3 bases, the J end lost 6 bases, and 17 bases lay between the germline ends. CDR3 length: 16 amino acids. CDR1 is SGHAT, CDR2 FQNNGV, per germline. The CDR3 here is CASSLLWDIGPGELFF. CDR3 nucleotides: TGTGCCAGCAGCTTGCTCTGGGACATTGGGCCCGGGGAGCTGTTTTTT.